The 25 T cell receptor beta chains presented below share a single source sample, sequenced in a study of Graves' ophthalmopathy and Graves' hyperthyroidism. RNA transcripts yielded amplified TCR beta CDR3 regions. First-round RT-PCR employed HTBI primers, with a second-round multiplex PCR after it. TCRdb passed the multiplex PCR reads through MiXCR, listing each CDR3 protein once. Among 200,000 to 250,000 distinct CDR3 sequences listed, just under 30% were seen once. Source material: peripheral blood. All receptors derive from a man in his fifties or sixties with Graves' ophthalmopathy.

This clonotype has ten or more counts. The chain uses TRBV20-1 and TRBJ1-1, with TRBD1 identical over 9 bases. The CDR3 length is 12 residues. The germline V gene has CDR1 DFQATT and CDR2 SNEGSKA (reference sequence). J was trimmed by 8 bases and V by 3 bases; bases with no gene match: 4. The CDR3: CSASLGTGEAFF. DNA for the CDR3: TGCAGTGCTAGCCTCGGGACAGGGGAAGCTTTCTTT.

This clonotype came up many times. This chain links TRBV6-5 with TRBJ2-2, with TRBD2 as a possible D gene (5 bases). This CDR3 contains 15 residues. Germline CDR1 MNHEY, CDR2 SVGAGI. The ends were cut back, 7 bases at V and 3 bases at J, with 15 bases in the middle. CDR3 amino acids: CASTLEPSYTGELFF. Written as DNA, the CDR3 is TGTGCCAGCACACTAGAACCCAGTTACACCGGGGAGCTGTTTTTT.

This rearrangement joins TRBV20-1 to TRBJ1-5; tentatively, D is TRBD1 (5 bases). CDR3 length: 14 residues. Germline loops: CDR1 DFQATT, CDR2 SNEGSKA (reference sequence). Trimming took 4 bases from V and 2 from J, leaving 12 bases between them. CDR3 sequence (DNA): TGCAGTGCTACCCGGGGCAGGGGCAATCAGCCCCAGCATTTT. As protein: CSATRGRGNQPQHF.

J is TRBJ2-5 and V is TRBV19; the D is unclear. This CDR3 is built from 16 residues. The germline V gene encodes CDR1 LNHDA and CDR2 SQIVND (reference sequence). Trimming stripped 3 bases from V and 4 bases from J, with 18 bases between. The chain's CDR3 is CASSMVGPSPGETQYF. In DNA form, the CDR3 reads TGTGCCAGTAGTATGGTTGGTCCCTCCCCCGGAGAGACCCAGTACTTC.

J is TRBJ1-5 and V is TRBV12-3 or TRBV12-4; no firm D call. The CDR3 extends over 13 amino acids. Trimming stripped 6 bases from V and 6 bases from J, with 12 bases between. CDR3 protein: CASSITARQPQHF. CDR3 DNA: TGTGCCAGCAGCATTACGGCGCGTCAGCCCCAGCATTTT.

This clonotype was counted many times. As DNA, the CDR3 is TGTGCCAGCAGGGACTGGGGTGAAGCTAACTATGGCTACACCTTC. It encodes CASRDWGEANYGYTF. V is TRBV28 and J is TRBJ1-2, with D hard to call. CDR3 length: 15 residues. Germline values: CDR1 MDHEN, CDR2 SYDVKM. The germline V and J ends were trimmed by 6 bases and 0 bases, with 14 bases remaining between them.

This clonotype was observed at least ten times. V usage is TRBV4-1 and J usage is TRBJ2-7, with D possibly being TRBD1 (6 bases). The CDR3 runs 16 residues. V lost 2 bases and J lost 0, with 14 bases in between. The germline gives CDR1 MGHRA, CDR2 YSYEKL. CDR3 in DNA: TGCGCCAGCAGCCAAATGTGGGGGACAAACTCCTACGAGCAGTACTTC. This encodes CASSQMWGTNSYEQYF.

The table lists this clonotype with many counts. At one end, the junction sequence differs from germline, possibly due to a read error. The chain uses TRBV28 and TRBJ2-7; no reliable D call. Per germline, CDR1 MDHEN and CDR2 SYDVKM. This CDR3 has 11 residues. CDR3 sequence: CVSSVTGEQYF. The CDR3 region has the DNA TGTGTCAGCAGTGTTACCGGGGAGCAGTACTTC.

This clonotype was counted at least ten times. The chain combines TRBV7-9 with TRBJ1-3, with D uncertain. This CDR3 has 14 residues. Germline V gene lookup returns CDR1 SEHNR and CDR2 FQNEAQ (reference sequence). V was cut by 3 bases and J by 0 bases, with 6 bases left in between. The CDR3 DNA sequence: TGTGCCAGCAGCTTGGGCCTCTCTGGAAACACCATATATTTT. It specifies CASSLGLSGNTIYF. The complete variable domain, with remaining parts taken from reference TRBV7-9 and TRBJ1-3, reads DTGVSQNPRHKITKRGQNVTFRCDPISEHNRLYWYRQTLGQGPEFLTYFQNEAQLEKSRLLSDRFSAERPKGSFSTLEIQRTEQGDSAMYLCASSLGLSGNTIYFGEGSWLTVV.

Only one count was recorded for this clonotype. The rearrangement uses TRBV19 and TRBJ2-2; 9 nucleotides agree with TRBD1. The V segment lost 10 bases and the J segment 7 bases; nucleotides outside the gene matches: 13. Germline V gives CDR1 LNHDA, CDR2 SQIVND (reference sequence). This CDR3 contains 15 residues. CDR3 sequence: CAIADRGVGGGELFF. CDR3 in DNA: TGTGCCATTGCCGACAGGGGGGTCGGCGGCGGGGAGCTGTTTTTT.

V and J are TRBV12-3 or TRBV12-4 and TRBJ2-7, with 7 nucleotides matching TRBD1. There are 14 residues in the CDR3. The V segment lost 7 bases and the J segment 4 bases; nucleotides outside the gene matches: 10. The CDR3 region has the DNA TGTGCCAGCACCAAATGGGGACAGATGTACGAGCAGTACTTC. It translates to CASTKWGQMYEQYF.

The V gene is TRBV12-5, the J gene TRBJ2-7; 9 bases map to TRBD1. This CDR3 spans 19 amino acids. Trimming at V came to 0 bases and at J to 0 bases, leaving 12 bases not matched to a gene. Germline CDR1 reads LGHNT; CDR2 reads FRNRAP. The CDR3 sequence is CASGLVGRGTGFYSYEQYF. The CDR3 nucleotides are TGTGCTAGTGGTTTGGTAGGGCGCGGGACAGGGTTTTACTCCTACGAGCAGTACTTC. Variable domain in full (rest from reference TRBV12-5 and TRBJ2-7): DARVTQTPRHKVTEMGQEVTMRCQPILGHNTVFWYRQTMMQGLELLAYFRNRAPLDDSGMPKDRFSAEMPDATLATLKIQPSEPRDSAVYFCASGLVGRGTGFYSYEQYFGPGTRLTVT.

The V gene is TRBV6-2 or TRBV6-3, the J gene TRBJ1-2; D gene uncertain. There are 12 residues in the CDR3. Trimming took 11 bases from V and 7 from J, leaving 17 bases between them. The germline CDR1 and CDR2 sequences are MNHEY and SVGEGT. The CDR3 nucleotides are TGTGCCGCCTTAGGAGGGATCGGTGGCTACACCTTC. Protein: CAALGGIGGYTF.

This clonotype was counted many times. The chain is built from TRBV6-1 and TRBJ2-2, with 8 bases fitting TRBD2. V dropped 3 bases and J dropped 5; count of bases not matched to a gene: 11. This CDR3 comprises 17 residues. Germline values: CDR1 MNHNS, CDR2 SASEGT. CDR3 bases: TGTGCCAGCAGTGAGCCCCCAGCGGGGGCGAGGACCGGGGAGCTGTTTTTT. It translates to CASSEPPAGARTGELFF.

The chain links TRBV12-3 or TRBV12-4 to TRBJ1-5, with D possibly TRBD1 on 6 matching bases. The V end lost 6 bases, the J end lost 6 bases, and 9 bases lay between the germline ends. The CDR3 extends over 12 amino acids. The CDR3 loop is CASRQGTQPQHF. CDR3 nucleotides: TGTGCCAGCAGACAGGGAACTCAGCCCCAGCATTTT.

The V and J genes are TRBV20-1 and TRBJ1-1; TRBD1 agrees at 7 bases. CDR3 length: 13 amino acids. Per germline, CDR1 DFQATT and CDR2 SNEGSKA (reference sequence). The junction had 3 bases not matched to a gene; V was cut back by 5 bases and J by 0 bases. CDR3 region: CSAGDRLNTEAFF. The DNA of the CDR3 is TGCAGTGCTGGGGACAGATTGAACACTGAAGCTTTCTTT.

This chain uses TRBV6-1 with TRBJ2-2; 7 nucleotides line up with TRBD1. Per the germline V gene, CDR1 is MNHNS and CDR2 is SASEGT. This CDR3 has 17 residues. With V trimmed by 6 bases and J by 3 bases, 13 bases remained unmatched. CDR3 sequence reads: CASRKGTAPHHTGELFF. CDR3 DNA sequence: TGTGCCAGCAGAAAAGGGACAGCGCCACATCACACCGGGGAGCTGTTTTTT.

The chain combines TRBV15 with TRBJ2-5, with 7 positions matching TRBD1. CDR1 LNHNV and CDR2 YYDKDF come from the germline V gene (reference sequence). There are 14 residues in the CDR3. J lost 4 bases, V lost 3 bases, and 5 bases had no gene match. The CDR3 DNA sequence: TGTGCCACCAGCAGCCCGCGACAGGGAGAGACCCAGTACTTC. Translation gives CATSSPRQGETQYF.

There are many counts of this clonotype. J is TRBJ1-1 and V is TRBV27; TRBD1 aligns across 9 bases. Germline CDR1 MNHEY, CDR2 SMNVEV (reference sequence). The CDR3 is 14 amino acids. The ends lost 6 bases at V and 4 bases at J; junction bases unmatched: 6. The CDR3 reads CASSSNRGPTEAFF. The CDR3 DNA sequence: TGTGCCAGCAGCTCAAACAGGGGGCCCACTGAAGCTTTCTTT.

This clonotype showed up many times. The V gene is TRBV6-4, the J gene TRBJ1-1, with 9 bases identical to TRBD1. The J segment lost 3 bases and the V segment lost 7 bases, leaving 15 bases of the junction unmatched. Germline values: CDR1 MRHNA, CDR2 SNTAGT. The CDR3 has 17 residues. The CDR3: CASTIGQGQIGYTEAFF. Here the CDR3 DNA reads TGTGCCAGCACAATAGGACAGGGGCAAATCGGATACACTGAAGCTTTCTTT.

At least ten counts were recorded for this clonotype. The chain carries TRBV12-5 and TRBJ1-1; D unclear. Looked up from germline, CDR1 is LGHNT and CDR2 is FRNRAP. CDR3 length: 13 residues. Trimming shortened V by 0 bases and J by 4 bases, and 6 bases separated the two germline ends. CDR3: CASGLVEGTEAFF. CDR3 nucleotide sequence: TGTGCTAGTGGTTTGGTCGAAGGCACTGAAGCTTTCTTT.

There are many counts of this clonotype. The chain couples TRBV27 to TRBJ2-7; D may correspond to TRBD1 or TRBD2 (5 bases each). The CDR3 covers 14 residues. Per the germline V gene, CDR1 is MNHEY and CDR2 is SMNVEV (reference sequence). With 5 bases removed from V and 2 bases from J, the gap between germline ends came to 13 bases. This CDR3 is CASSDWDRTYEQYF. CDR3 nucleotides: TGTGCCAGCAGTGACTGGGACCGAACCTACGAGCAGTACTTC.

This clonotype came up many times. The chain has TRBV29-1 and TRBJ2-7, with 7 bases lining up with TRBD1. J was trimmed by 3 bases and V by 6 bases; bases with no gene match: 5. Germline assignment: CDR1 SQVTM and CDR2 ANQGSEA. The CDR3 has 12 residues. The CDR3 region has the DNA TGCAGCGTCCGGGACAGCCTCTACGAGCAGTACTTC. Translating gives CSVRDSLYEQYF.

The chain joins TRBV7-8 to TRBJ2-7; D ambiguous. The length of the CDR3 is 14 residues. V lost 2 bases and J 1 base, leaving 9 bases between the germline ends. Per the germline V gene, CDR1 is SGHVS and CDR2 is FQNEAQ. The CDR3 loop reads CASSLQFSSYEQYF. Written as DNA, the CDR3 is TGTGCCAGCAGCTTACAGTTTTCATCCTACGAGCAGTACTTC.

This clonotype was observed at least ten times. The V call is TRBV19, the J call TRBJ2-7; D may match TRBD1 or TRBD2 (5 bases each). The germline V gene has CDR1 LNHDA and CDR2 SQIVND (reference sequence). CDR3 length: 16 residues. Trimming took off 1 base at V and 2 bases at J, with 15 bases between the two ends. DNA for the CDR3: TGTGCCAGTAGTATAGCCCACGGGGACCCTCCCTACGAGCAGTACTTC. The encoded protein is CASSIAHGDPPYEQYF.